One and the same sample provided the 12 T cell receptor beta chains below, sequenced in a study of blood T cell repertoires in COVID-19. Libraries were prepared by immunoSEQ multiplex PCR; TCRdb keeps only in-frame clonotypes and omits some of them. Of about 50,000 clones detected, nearly 85% appear once; the ten largest clones hold over 15%. The specimen was peripheral blood. These receptors all stem from a man in his forties with acute or convalescent COVID-19.

The chain carries TRBV4-2 and TRBJ2-5; D uncertain. Germline-derived CDR1 and CDR2 are LGHNA and YNFKEQ. The CDR3 runs 10 residues. Trimming removed 11 bases from V and 4 bases from J, with 8 bases in between. CDR3 protein: CARRVETQYF. CDR3 nucleotide sequence: TGTGCCCGCCGGGTAGAGACCCAGTACTTC.

This chain uses TRBV4-2 with TRBJ2-1; D is ambiguous. Germline V gene lookup returns CDR1 LGHNA and CDR2 YNFKEQ. This CDR3 is 12 amino acids long. Trimming removed 0 bases at V and 6 bases at J, with 3 bases between. CDR3 amino acids: CASSQDLNEQFF. CDR3 coding DNA: TGTGCCAGCAGCCAAGACCTCAATGAGCAGTTCTTC.

V usage is TRBV2 and J usage is TRBJ2-7; possible D gene TRBD1, 7 bases. Trimming shortened V by 7 bases and J by 3 bases, and 16 bases separated the two germline ends. The germline gives CDR1 SNHLY, CDR2 FYNNEI. The CDR3 is 14 residues long. The CDR3 spells CASTSSGGLYEQYF. The CDR3 DNA is TGTGCCAGCACGTCGTCAGGGGGACTCTACGAGCAGTACTTC.

The rearrangement uses TRBV7-9 and TRBJ2-7; 8 bases align to TRBD2. The CDR3 is made up of 15 amino acids. V lost 1 base to trimming and J lost 2 bases; unmatched junction nucleotides: 4. From germline, CDR1 is SEHNR and CDR2 FQNEAQ (reference sequence). CDR3 in amino acids: CASSLEAGGPYEQYF. CDR3 in DNA: TGTGCCAGCAGCTTAGAGGCGGGAGGACCCTACGAGCAGTACTTC.

The chain couples TRBV7-2 to TRBJ2-5, with 14 bases fitting TRBD2. This CDR3 is 17 amino acids long. The trim removed 4 bases at V and 1 base at J, leaving 5 bases unmatched. Germline CDR1 and CDR2: SGHTA and FQGNSA. The DNA for the CDR3 is TGTGCCAGCAGCTACGGACTAGCGGGGGGAGCCCAAGAGACCCAGTACTTC. This encodes CASSYGLAGGAQETQYF. The full variable domain, its missing parts supplied by reference TRBV7-2 and TRBJ2-5, is GAGVSQSPSNKVTEKGKDVELRCDPISGHTALYWYRQSLGQGLEFLIYFQGNSAPDKSGLPSDRFSAERTGGSVSTLTIQRTQQEDSAVYLCASSYGLAGGAQETQYFGPGTRLLVL.

This chain joins TRBV18 and TRBJ1-4; perhaps TRBD1 as D (5 bases). Germline CDR1 reads KGHSH; CDR2 reads LQKENI. V lost 3 bases and J lost 8, with 10 bases in between. This CDR3 has 13 residues. The CDR3 DNA reads TGTGCCAGCTCACCCTCAGGGTGGGAAAAACTGTTTTTT. Translated, it gives CASSPSGWEKLFF.

The rearrangement uses TRBV7-6 and TRBJ2-3; perhaps TRBD2 as D (6 bases). Trimming cost V 0 bases and J 2 bases, with 12 bases left between them. The CDR3 spans 16 residues. Germline V gene lookup returns CDR1 SGHVS and CDR2 FNYEAQ. The chain's CDR3 is CASSLAGGAITDTQYF. The CDR3 DNA sequence: TGTGCCAGCAGCTTAGCGGGAGGCGCGATCACAGATACGCAGTATTTT.

This clone has only one observation. The chain uses TRBV6-5 and TRBJ2-1; the match to TRBD2 covers 7 bases. The J segment lost 8 bases and the V segment lost 7 bases, leaving 11 bases of the junction unmatched. Germline V gene data show CDR1 as MNHEY and CDR2 as SVGAGI. This CDR3 region has 14 residues. The CDR3 DNA is TGTGCCAGCACCCCTTCTGGCGGGAGATATGAGCAGTTCTTC. This sequence encodes CASTPSGGRYEQFF.

The rearrangement links TRBV24-1 to TRBJ1-5; 8 bases are a match to TRBD1. Looked up from germline, CDR1 is KGHDR and CDR2 is SFDVKD. J gave up 6 bases and V 7 bases, and 7 bases lay outside the gene matches. The CDR3 spans 14 residues. Here the CDR3 reads CATSAGQGSQPQHF. The DNA for the CDR3 is TGTGCCACCAGCGCCGGACAGGGAAGTCAGCCCCAGCATTTT.

This clone was observed a few times. CDR3 protein: CASRISGTGVLFF. CDR3 in DNA: TGTGCCAGCAGAATCTCCGGGACAGGGGTCCTGTTTTTT. The genes are TRBV12-3 or TRBV12-4 and TRBJ2-2, with 10 bases lining up with TRBD1. V gave up 6 bases and J gave up 14 bases; unmatched junction bases: 9. CDR3 length equals 13 residues.

The chain uses TRBV5-1 and TRBJ1-1; D is unresolved. Trimming shortened V by 4 bases and J by 6 bases, and 13 bases separated the two germline ends. The germline V gene has CDR1 SGHRS and CDR2 YFSETQ. The CDR3 sequence is 13 residues long. The CDR3 sequence is CASSLGGNAEAFF. DNA for the CDR3: TGCGCCAGCAGCCTCGGAGGCAATGCTGAAGCTTTCTTT.

The rearrangement links TRBV28 to TRBJ1-4; 8 bases map to TRBD1. V trimming: 4 bases; J trimming: 7 bases; junction bases outside the gene matches: 8. Germline CDR1 is MDHEN and CDR2 is SYDVKM. This CDR3 has 15 residues. CDR3 sequence (DNA): TGTGCCAGCAGTTCTCCAGGGGGCGAGGGTGAAAAACTGTTTTTT. This codes for CASSSPGGEGEKLFF.